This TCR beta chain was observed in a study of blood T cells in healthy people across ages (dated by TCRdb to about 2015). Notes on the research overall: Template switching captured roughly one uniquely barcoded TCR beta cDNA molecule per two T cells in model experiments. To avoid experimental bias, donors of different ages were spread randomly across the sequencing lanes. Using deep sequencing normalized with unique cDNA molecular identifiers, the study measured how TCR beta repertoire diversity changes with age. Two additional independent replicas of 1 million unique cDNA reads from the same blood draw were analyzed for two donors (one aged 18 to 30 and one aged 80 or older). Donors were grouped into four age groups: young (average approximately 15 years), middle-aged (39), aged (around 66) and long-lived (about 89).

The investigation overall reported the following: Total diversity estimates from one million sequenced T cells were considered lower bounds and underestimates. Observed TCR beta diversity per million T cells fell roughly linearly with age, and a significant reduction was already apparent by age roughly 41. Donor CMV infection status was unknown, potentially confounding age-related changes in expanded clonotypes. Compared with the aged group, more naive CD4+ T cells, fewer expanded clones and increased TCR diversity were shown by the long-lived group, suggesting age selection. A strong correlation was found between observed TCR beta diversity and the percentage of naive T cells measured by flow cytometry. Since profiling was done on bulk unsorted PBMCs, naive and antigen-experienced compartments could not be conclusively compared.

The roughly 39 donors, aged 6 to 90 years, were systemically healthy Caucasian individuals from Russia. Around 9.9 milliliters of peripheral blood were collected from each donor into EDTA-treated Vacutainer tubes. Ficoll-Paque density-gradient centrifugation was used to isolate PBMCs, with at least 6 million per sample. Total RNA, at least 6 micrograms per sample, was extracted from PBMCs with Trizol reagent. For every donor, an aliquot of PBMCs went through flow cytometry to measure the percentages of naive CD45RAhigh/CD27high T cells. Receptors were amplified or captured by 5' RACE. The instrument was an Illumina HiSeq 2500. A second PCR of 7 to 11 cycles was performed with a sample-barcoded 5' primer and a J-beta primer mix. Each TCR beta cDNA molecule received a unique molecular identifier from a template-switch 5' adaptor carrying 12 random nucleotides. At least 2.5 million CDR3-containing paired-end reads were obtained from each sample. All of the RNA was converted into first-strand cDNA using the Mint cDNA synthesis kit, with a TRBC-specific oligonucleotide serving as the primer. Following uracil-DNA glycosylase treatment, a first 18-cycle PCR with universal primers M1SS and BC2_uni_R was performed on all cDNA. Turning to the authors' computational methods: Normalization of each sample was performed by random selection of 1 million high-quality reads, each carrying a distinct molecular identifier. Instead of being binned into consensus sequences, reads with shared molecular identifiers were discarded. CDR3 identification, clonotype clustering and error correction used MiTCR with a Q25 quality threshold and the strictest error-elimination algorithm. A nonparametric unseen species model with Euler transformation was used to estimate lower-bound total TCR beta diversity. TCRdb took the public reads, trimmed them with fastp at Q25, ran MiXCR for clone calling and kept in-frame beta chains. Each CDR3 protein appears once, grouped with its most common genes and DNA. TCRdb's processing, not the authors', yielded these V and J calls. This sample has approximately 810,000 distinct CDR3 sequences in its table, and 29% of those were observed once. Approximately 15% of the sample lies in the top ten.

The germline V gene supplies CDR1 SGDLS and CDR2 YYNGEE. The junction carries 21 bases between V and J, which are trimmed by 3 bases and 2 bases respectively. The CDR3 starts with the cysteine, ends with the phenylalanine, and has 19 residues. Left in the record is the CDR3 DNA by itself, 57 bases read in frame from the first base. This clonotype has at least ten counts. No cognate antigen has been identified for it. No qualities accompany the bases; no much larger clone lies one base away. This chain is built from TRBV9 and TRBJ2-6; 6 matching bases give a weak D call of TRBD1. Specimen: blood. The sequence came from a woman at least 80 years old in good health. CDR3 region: CASSGEFGQKGTGANVLTF. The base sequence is TGTGCCAGCAGCGGGGAATTTGGACAGAAGGGGACTGGGGCCAACGTCCTGACTTTC.